Each of the 27 T cell receptor beta chains below was sequenced from the same sample in a study of CD8 T cells in ankylosing spondylitis. Using its own MiXCR run on the 5' RACE reads, TCRdb lists one record per CDR3 protein. The sample shows 250,000 to 400,000 distinct CDR3 sequences, more than 9% of them seen only once. Sequenced: blood, either unsorted or a sorted T cell fraction (not recorded which). All receptors derive from a female donor with ankylosing spondylitis or in good health (not recorded which).

This clonotype turned up a few times. The chain is built from TRBV7-2 and TRBJ2-3, with D uncertain. Germline V gives CDR1 SGHTA, CDR2 FQGNSA. This CDR3 contains 12 residues. V lost 5 bases and J 5 bases, leaving 8 bases between the germline ends. CDR3 nucleotide sequence: TGTGCCAGCAGCCTCCGAGTAGATACGCAGTATTTT. This gives the protein CASSLRVDTQYF.

This clonotype was seen more than once but under ten times. The V and J genes are TRBV3-1 and TRBJ1-4, with 11 bases lining up with TRBD1. Germline V gives CDR1 LGHDT, CDR2 YNNKEL (reference sequence). CDR3 length: 15 residues. Unmatched junction bases numbered 9, after V lost 8 bases and J lost 7 bases. The CDR3 DNA reads as TGTGCCAGCTGCCGCCCGGGACAGGGGGTTGAAAAACTGTTTTTT. Protein sequence: CASCRPGQGVEKLFF.

This clonotype was seen repeatedly, ten times or more. This chain's CDR3 is CSARQDSVGPQHF. The CDR3, as DNA: TGCAGTGCTAGACAGGACAGTGTGGGTCCCCAGCATTTT. The chain recombines TRBV20-1 with TRBJ1-5; tentatively, D is TRBD1 (6 bases). Germline lookup yields CDR1 DFQATT and CDR2 SNEGSKA (reference sequence). The V end was cut by 2 bases, the J end by 10 bases, with 15 bases between. The CDR3 is made up of 13 amino acids.

This clonotype was observed a handful of times. V gene TRBV5-5 combines with J gene TRBJ2-2; 8 nucleotides line up with TRBD2. The CDR3 runs 17 residues. Losses at the gene ends were 4 bases for V and 5 bases for J; bases not matched to a gene: 13. The V gene's germline CDR1 is SGHKS and CDR2 YYEKEE (reference sequence). As DNA, the CDR3 is TGTGCCAGCAGCCTGGTGGCGGGAGGCCGGGGAACCGGGGAGCTGTTTTTT. This codes for CASSLVAGGRGTGELFF.

This clonotype was recorded many times. The chain couples TRBV20-1 to TRBJ2-1, with 11 bases aligning to TRBD2. V dropped 5 bases and J dropped 4; count of bases not matched to a gene: 7. The CDR3 is made up of 15 amino acids. Germline loops: CDR1 DFQATT, CDR2 SNEGSKA (reference sequence). CDR3 loop: CSAGGASGRYNEQFF. CDR3 bases: TGCAGTGCTGGGGGGGCTAGCGGGAGGTACAATGAGCAGTTCTTC.

This clonotype was found many times. V and J are TRBV28 and TRBJ1-5, with D perhaps matching TRBD1 (6 bases). In germline, CDR1 is MDHEN, CDR2 SYDVKM. This CDR3 is 16 amino acids long. Trimming removed 5 bases at V and 3 bases at J, with 17 bases between. CDR3 in amino acids: CASSLQGGGLNQPQHF. The CDR3 region has the DNA TGTGCCAGCAGTCTCCAGGGAGGGGGTCTCAATCAGCCCCAGCATTTT.

The chain employs TRBV3-1 and TRBJ1-5; no definite D call. The V end was cut by 1 base, the J end by 9 bases, with 7 bases between. Germline V gene lookup returns CDR1 LGHDT and CDR2 YNNKEL (reference sequence). The CDR3 loop spans 12 amino acids. CDR3 residues: CASSQVRGPQHF. Here the CDR3 DNA reads TGTGCCAGCAGCCAAGTCAGAGGGCCCCAGCATTTT.

This clonotype appeared a few times. The J gene is TRBJ2-1, the V gene TRBV15; 8 bases line up with TRBD2. Germline V gene data show CDR1 as LNHNV and CDR2 as YYDKDF (reference sequence). The CDR3 length is 14 residues. The V and J ends lost 8 bases and 10 bases, in that order; junction bases with no gene match: 13. CDR3 coding DNA: TGTGCCACCGTTCCCGGGAGGGCTGCGGCCGAGCAGTTCTTC. Its translation: CATVPGRAAAEQFF. Using reference TRBV15 and TRBJ2-1 for the parts outside the CDR3, the full variable domain is DAMVIQNPRYQVTQFGKPVTLSCSQTLNHNVMYWYQQKSSQAPKLLFHYYDKDFNNEADTPDNFQSRRPNTSFCFLDIRSPGLGDTAMYLCATVPGRAAAEQFFGPGTRLTVL.

The chain uses TRBV28 and TRBJ2-6; possibly TRBD1 for D (5 bases). Germline V gene sequence: CDR1 MDHEN, CDR2 SYDVKM. The V and J ends lost 1 base and 2 bases respectively, with 12 bases between them. The CDR3 spans 17 residues. CDR3 sequence reads: CASSLYRLGAGANVLTF. In nucleotides, the CDR3 is TGTGCCAGCAGTTTATACAGGTTGGGTGCTGGGGCCAACGTCCTGACTTTC.

The V and J genes are TRBV5-1 and TRBJ1-2, with D perhaps TRBD1 (5 bases). This CDR3 has 14 amino acids. Between the trimmed V and J ends, which lost 0 bases and 8 bases, there was a span of 14 bases. The germline CDR1 and CDR2 sequences are SGHRS and YFSETQ. The CDR3 here is CASSLDASGRGYTF. The DNA for the CDR3 is TGCGCCAGCAGCTTGGATGCATCGGGGCGGGGCTACACCTTC.

This clonotype was recorded many times. The gene calls are TRBV3-1 and TRBJ1-1; tentatively, D is TRBD1 (5 bases). V lost 0 bases, J lost 11 bases, and 19 bases lay in between. Germline V CDR1 and CDR2: LGHDT, YNNKEL (reference sequence). The CDR3 is 15 amino acids. The CDR3 protein is CASSQDSVGLGGAFF. As DNA, the CDR3 is TGTGCCAGCAGCCAAGATTCGGTGGGACTTGGAGGGGCTTTCTTT.

In this sample, this clonotype turned up many times. The V gene is TRBV3-1, the J gene TRBJ2-2; 15 bases are shared with TRBD2. This CDR3 has 18 residues. The germline V gene has CDR1 LGHDT and CDR2 YNNKEL (reference sequence). After removal of 6 bases from V and 9 bases from J, the junction contained 14 bases not matched to a gene. The CDR3 protein is CASRPGTSGGQSPRELFF. The DNA for the CDR3 is TGTGCCAGCAGGCCTGGGACTAGCGGGGGGCAAAGTCCCCGGGAGCTGTTTTTT.

A remark on this clonotype: Since the CDR3 does not end with the conserved phenylalanine or tryptophan, this likely comes from a read error. V gene TRBV4-2 combines with J gene TRBJ2-2, with 8 bases that match TRBD1. The CDR3 contains 16 residues. CDR1 and CDR2 from the germline V gene are LGHNA and YNFKEQ. In DNA form, the CDR3 reads TGTGCCAGCAGCCCACCGGGACAGGTGAACACCGGGGTGCTGTTTTAT. Its protein is CASSPPGQVNTGVLFY.

This clonotype was seen only a few times. J is TRBJ1-5 and V is TRBV5-5; no reliable D call. Trimming cost V 3 bases and J 0 bases, with 13 bases left between them. CDR1 is SGHKS, CDR2 YYEKEE, per germline (reference sequence). The CDR3 extends over 16 amino acids. As DNA, the CDR3 is TGTGCCAGCAGCTATGGAACGGCAGATAGCAATCAGCCCCAGCATTTT. Encoded protein: CASSYGTADSNQPQHF.

The J gene is TRBJ2-5, the V gene TRBV29-1; D may be TRBD2 (5 bases). V lost 7 bases, J lost 5 bases, and 14 bases lay in between. Germline-derived CDR1 and CDR2 are SQVTM and ANQGSEA. The CDR3 runs to 12 residues. The CDR3 coding sequence is TGCAGCGCGTCGGCTAGCAGCGAGACCCAGTACTTC. Amino acids: CSASASSETQYF.

This clonotype was observed a handful of times. The rearrangement joins TRBV20-1 to TRBJ1-5, with no clear D. The CDR3 length is 15 residues. Germline-derived CDR1 and CDR2 are DFQATT and SNEGSKA (reference sequence). V lost 0 bases, J lost 0 bases, and 9 bases lay in between. CDR3 coding DNA: TGCAGTGCTAGAGATGGAGGGAATAGCAATCAGCCCCAGCATTTT. Its protein product is CSARDGGNSNQPQHF.

This rearrangement joins TRBV30 to TRBJ2-2, with 11 bases that match TRBD2. V lost 1 base to trimming and J lost 1 base; unmatched junction nucleotides: 5. The germline gives CDR1 GTSNPN, CDR2 SVGIG (reference sequence). The CDR3 runs 17 residues. CDR3 sequence: CAWSEPGLAVNTGELFF. The CDR3 nucleotides read TGTGCCTGGAGTGAACCGGGACTAGCGGTGAACACCGGGGAGCTGTTTTTT.

This clonotype was seen repeatedly, ten times or more. The J gene is TRBJ2-5, the V gene TRBV27; D is perhaps TRBD1 (6 bases). V dropped 3 bases and J dropped 5 bases, with 19 bases sitting between them. The CDR3 length is 16 residues. Germline V gives CDR1 MNHEY, CDR2 SMNVEV (reference sequence). CDR3: CASSFVEAQGTETQYF. CDR3 nucleotides: TGTGCCAGCAGTTTCGTTGAGGCCCAGGGGACGGAGACCCAGTACTTC.

In this sample, this clonotype turned up a few times. The chain has TRBV1 and TRBJ2-1; the table assigns TRBD2, which was not confirmed against the DNA. TRBV1 is reported as a pseudogene. This CDR3 is 17 amino acids long. In nucleotides, the CDR3 is TGCACCAGCAGCCATCCATCAACGGGAGGATCGTACAATGAGCAGTTCTTC. Protein sequence: CTSSHPSTGGSYNEQFF.

This clonotype was seen a few times. The CDR3 nucleotides are TGTGCCAGCAGCTTATACGAGGGACAGGGGCTCCGAGAGACCCAGTACTTC. The encoded protein is CASSLYEGQGLRETQYF. V and J are TRBV7-9 and TRBJ2-5, with 10 bases identical to TRBD1. Germline V gives CDR1 SEHNR, CDR2 FQNEAQ (reference sequence). V lost 2 bases and J lost 4; bases outside the gene matches: 10. The CDR3 consists of 17 residues. The full variable domain, completed using reference TRBV7-9 and TRBJ2-5, is DTGVSQNPRHKITKRGQNVTFRCDPISEHNRLYWYRQTLGQGPEFLTYFQNEAQLEKSRLLSDRFSAERPKGSFSTLEIQRTEQGDSAMYLCASSLYEGQGLRETQYFGPGTRLLVL.

This rearrangement joins TRBV12-3 or TRBV12-4 to TRBJ2-1, with no clear D. Trimming pared 3 bases from V and 7 bases from J, leaving 10 bases between. There are 13 residues in the CDR3. CDR3 DNA: TGTGCCAGCAGTTTGCCAGAGAGGAATGAGCAGTTCTTC. Protein sequence: CASSLPERNEQFF.

The chain joins TRBV20-1 to TRBJ2-2, with TRBD1 identical over 7 bases. Germline lookup yields CDR1 DFQATT and CDR2 SNEGSKA (reference sequence). The V and J ends lost 1 base and 1 base, in that order; junction bases with no gene match: 21. The CDR3 runs 21 residues. The CDR3 spells CSARGTGLGTRTRMNTGELFF. CDR3 DNA sequence: TGCAGTGCTAGAGGGACAGGACTCGGAACCCGGACTCGGATGAACACCGGGGAGCTGTTTTTT.

The rearrangement links TRBV20-1 to TRBJ2-4; TRBD2 aligns across 14 bases. V lost 0 bases, J lost 1 base, and 8 bases stayed unmatched. Germline V gene lookup returns CDR1 DFQATT and CDR2 SNEGSKA (reference sequence). The CDR3 is 19 residues long. The CDR3 protein is CSARDLGLAGAGAKNIQYF. The CDR3 nucleotides read TGCAGTGCTAGAGATTTGGGACTAGCGGGAGCAGGGGCCAAAAACATTCAGTACTTC.

This clonotype was detected a few times. The chain combines TRBV6-6 with TRBJ1-2, with 7 positions matching TRBD1. The V gene's germline CDR1 is MNHNY and CDR2 SVGAGI (reference sequence). CDR3 size: 13 residues. V shed 6 bases, J shed 6 bases, and the junction held 7 bases outside the gene matches. For the CDR3, the DNA is TGTGCCAGCAGGTCCGACAGGGAGAATGGCTACACCTTC. The encoded protein is CASRSDRENGYTF.

This clonotype was seen repeatedly, ten times or more. The V call is TRBV5-1, the J call TRBJ2-1; 9 nucleotides match TRBD1. J was trimmed by 4 bases and V by 4 bases; bases with no gene match: 6. Germline V gene data show CDR1 as SGHRS and CDR2 as YFSETQ. CDR3 size: 15 residues. This chain's CDR3 is CASSKEGQGYNEQFF. The DNA of the CDR3 is TGCGCCAGCAGCAAGGAGGGACAGGGTTACAATGAGCAGTTCTTC.

This rearrangement joins TRBV4-1 to TRBJ1-3; D possibly corresponds to TRBD1 (6 bases). V was shortened by 1 base and J by 0 bases, with 31 bases between the two germline ends. The CDR3 consists of 23 residues. CDR1 is MGHRA and CDR2 is YSYEKL in the germline V gene. The CDR3: CASSQAVSTALVWTAISGNTIYF. DNA for the CDR3: TGCGCCAGCAGCCAAGCGGTTTCCACGGCCCTCGTATGGACAGCCATCTCTGGAAACACCATATATTTT.

At least ten counts were recorded for this clonotype. This sequence joins TRBV28 and TRBJ2-3; D ambiguous. The germline gives CDR1 MDHEN, CDR2 SYDVKM. The V gene lost 5 bases and the J gene lost 4 bases, with 10 bases spanning the gap. The CDR3 loop spans 13 amino acids. The CDR3 DNA is TGTGCCAGCAGTCTTTCTGGGGCAGATACGCAGTATTTT. This translates into CASSLSGADTQYF.